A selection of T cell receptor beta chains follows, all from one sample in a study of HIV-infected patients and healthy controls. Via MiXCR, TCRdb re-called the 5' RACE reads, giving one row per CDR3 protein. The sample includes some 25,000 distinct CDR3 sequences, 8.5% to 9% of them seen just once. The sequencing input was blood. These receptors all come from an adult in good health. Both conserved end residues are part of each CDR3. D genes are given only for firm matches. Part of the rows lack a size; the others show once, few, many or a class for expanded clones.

TGCAGCGTTGAGGGGTTCGGCAGGCCGAGAACTGAAGCTTTCTTT,CSVEGFGRPRTEAFF,many,-,TRBJ1-1,TRBV29-1
TGCGCCAGCAATGAAGGTACTGAAGCTTTCTTT,CASNEGTEAFF,medium-sized,-,TRBJ1-1,TRBV10-2
TGTGCCAGCAGTGGAGGACAGGCGGTTTATAATTCACCCCTCCACTTT,CASSGGQAVYNSPLHF,many,TRBD1,TRBJ1-6,TRBV6-5
TGTGCCAGTAGTAGGGGACTAGCGGAAGAGACCCAGTACTTC,CASSRGLAEETQYF,-,TRBD2,TRBJ2-5,TRBV19
TGTGCCAGCAGCCAAGATTTGGGGGGGCTTGAAGCTTTCTTT,CASSQDLGGLEAFF,many,-,TRBJ1-1,TRBV14
TGTGCCAGCAGCCCGGTGGGGGGCAGTCTTAATCAGCCCCAGCATTTT,CASSPVGGSLNQPQHF,many,-,TRBJ1-5,TRBV6-5
TGTGCCAGCAGAGGACAGGGATCCTATAATTCACCCCTCCACTTT,CASRGQGSYNSPLHF,many,TRBD1,TRBJ1-6,TRBV27
TGCAGCGTGGAGGACCCGAGCTCTGGGGCCAACGTCCTGACTTTC,CSVEDPSSGANVLTF,-,-,TRBJ2-6,TRBV29-1
TGTGCCAGCAGGGGGACGGGGGCACGCACAGATACGCAGTATTTT,CASRGTGARTDTQYF,-,-,TRBJ2-3,TRBV5-8
TGTGCCAGCAGTTCCGGGACACTCCCTAGCAATCAGCCCCAGCATTTT,CASSSGTLPSNQPQHF,many,-,TRBJ1-5,TRBV28
TGTGCCAGCAGCTCGCCGGGACTCGGGAATCAGCCCCAGCATTTT,CASSSPGLGNQPQHF,many,-,TRBJ1-5,TRBV7-9
TGTGCCAGCAGGCTCTCGTCCGGGGAGCTGTTTTTT,CASRLSSGELFF,few,-,TRBJ2-2,TRBV27
TGTGCCAGCAGTTACTCGACGGCGAACACCGGGGAGCTGTTTTTT,CASSYSTANTGELFF,many,-,TRBJ2-2,TRBV6-6
TGCAGTGCTAGAGGGGAAGGGAATGAAAAACTGTTTTTT,CSARGEGNEKLFF,many,-,TRBJ1-4,TRBV20-1
TGCAGCGTCGCCTGGACAGGGGGCTATGGCTACACCTTC,CSVAWTGGYGYTF,many,TRBD1,TRBJ1-2,TRBV29-1
TGTGCCAGCAGTTTTTCACAGGGATCCTACAATGAGCAGTTCTTC,CASSFSQGSYNEQFF,-,-,TRBJ2-1,TRBV12-3/TRBV12-4
TGCGCCAGCAGCTTGGCCAGCCGGTCCTACGAGCAGTACTTC,CASSLASRSYEQYF,-,-,TRBJ2-7,TRBV5-1
TGCAGTGCTAGAGATCGGGTCCTTAATGCCCAGTACTTC,CSARDRVLNAQYF,many,-,TRBJ2-5,TRBV20-1
TGCAGTGCTAGAGCAGGGACTAGCGGGGGGGCCGGTCGTTCCTCCCCAGAGACCCAGTACTTC,CSARAGTSGGAGRSSPETQYF,few,TRBD2,TRBJ2-5,TRBV20-1
TGTGCCAGTAGTATCCGAGGGACTAGCGGGGGGGCGGCAGATACGCAGTATTTT,CASSIRGTSGGAADTQYF,many,TRBD2,TRBJ2-3,TRBV19
TGTGCCAGCAGCTTGGAGCGGGCCGGACCGGGTAACTATGGCTACACCTTC,CASSLERAGPGNYGYTF,many,-,TRBJ1-2,TRBV5-6
TGTGCCAGTAGTTCGTTCGGCAATCAGCCCCAGCATTTT,CASSSFGNQPQHF,many,-,TRBJ1-5,TRBV19
TGTGCTAGTGGTTTCAGCACAGGGGGCAATCAGCCCCAGCATTTT,CASGFSTGGNQPQHF,few,TRBD1,TRBJ1-5,TRBV12-5
TGTGCCAGCAGCCAAGATCTAACAGGACAGCCGACTGACATTCAGTACTTC,CASSQDLTGQPTDIQYF,-,-,TRBJ2-4,TRBV4-2
TGTGCCAGCAGTTACGGAAAGCCCGGGGGCACTGAAGCTTTCTTT,CASSYGKPGGTEAFF,few,-,TRBJ1-1,TRBV6-5